The 15 T cell receptor beta chains presented below share a single source sample, sequenced in a study of blood T cell repertoires in COVID-19. TCRdb's table, derived via immunoSEQ multiplex PCR, lists solely in-frame clones and lacks some. The table records about 40,000 clones, roughly 84% of them present only once. The specimen was peripheral blood. The receptors were gathered from a woman in her 70s with acute or convalescent COVID-19.

The chain combines TRBV19 with TRBJ2-1; 14 nucleotides match TRBD2. Germline V gene data show CDR1 as LNHDA and CDR2 as SQIVND (reference sequence). V trimming: 7 bases; J trimming: 7 bases; junction bases outside the gene matches: 9. CDR3 length: 16 amino acids. CDR3 sequence reads: CASTGRLAGGANEQFF. In DNA, the CDR3 is TGTGCCAGTACCGGCCGACTAGCGGGAGGGGCGAATGAGCAGTTCTTC. The variable domain in full, completed from reference TRBV19 and TRBJ2-1, reads DGGITQSPKYLFRKEGQNVTLSCEQNLNHDAMYWYRQDPGQGLRLIYYSQIVNDFQKGDIAEGYSVSREKKESFPLTVTSAQKNPTAFYLCASTGRLAGGANEQFFGPGTRLTVL.

The chain combines TRBV19 with TRBJ1-5, with a possible D match to TRBD1 (5 bases). Germline loops: CDR1 LNHDA, CDR2 SQIVND (reference sequence). This CDR3 is built from 15 residues. The V end was cut by 3 bases, the J end by 6 bases, with 15 bases between. Here the CDR3 reads CASSIQGRDVQPQHF. In nucleotides, the CDR3 is TGTGCCAGTAGTATCCAGGGCAGGGATGTTCAGCCCCAGCATTTT.

The chain combines TRBV29-1 with TRBJ2-1; 7 bases line up with TRBD2. Per germline, CDR1 SQVTM and CDR2 ANQGSEA. The CDR3 consists of 13 residues. The ends lost 4 bases at V and 7 bases at J; junction bases unmatched: 7. CDR3 region: CSVVGGSRNEQFF. CDR3 coding DNA: TGCAGCGTTGTAGGCGGGAGTAGGAATGAGCAGTTCTTC.

CDR3 in DNA: TGTGCCAGCAGCCTAAGACAGGTATCTTACAATGAGCAGTTCTTC. Translated: CASSLRQVSYNEQFF. The chain couples TRBV7-3 to TRBJ2-1; D is possibly TRBD1 (6 bases). The CDR3 covers 15 residues. Germline loops: CDR1 SGHTA, CDR2 FQGTGA. V was clipped by 5 bases and J by 4 bases, with 15 bases between them.

The chain is built from TRBV19 and TRBJ2-3; TRBD2 might be the D (6 bases). The germline gives CDR1 LNHDA, CDR2 SQIVND (reference sequence). The CDR3 sequence is 14 residues long. Trimming removed 3 bases from V and 4 bases from J, with 11 bases in between. This chain's CDR3 is CASSIPGGPDTQYF. In DNA, the CDR3 is TGTGCCAGTAGTATCCCCGGAGGGCCAGATACGCAGTATTTT.

This rearrangement joins TRBV18 to TRBJ1-1, with D possibly being TRBD1 (5 bases). This CDR3 is built from 14 residues. V was shortened by 1 base and J by 4 bases, with 10 bases between the two germline ends. Per the germline V gene, CDR1 is KGHSH and CDR2 is LQKENI. The CDR3, as DNA: TGTGCCAGCTCACCACAAGGGGCAGGCACTGAAGCTTTCTTT. This gives the protein CASSPQGAGTEAFF.

The count of this clone is one. The chain uses TRBV19 and TRBJ1-1; tentatively, D is TRBD1 (5 bases). Looked up from germline, CDR1 is LNHDA and CDR2 is SQIVND (reference sequence). The CDR3 consists of 17 residues. V shed 0 bases and J shed 5 bases, with 19 bases lying between them. For the CDR3, the DNA is TGTGCCAGTAGTATAGATCGCAGCGTGGGGGGTGGGACTGAAGCTTTCTTT. Its protein is CASSIDRSVGGGTEAFF.

V usage is TRBV6-1 and J usage is TRBJ1-5; no firm D call. Trimming removed 0 bases from V and 3 bases from J, with 6 bases in between. This CDR3 is 14 amino acids long. Germline V gives CDR1 MNHNS, CDR2 SASEGT. This CDR3 reads CASSEARNNQPQHF. The DNA of the CDR3 is TGTGCCAGCAGTGAAGCCAGGAACAATCAGCCCCAGCATTTT.

This clone showed up just a few times. This chain joins TRBV5-1 and TRBJ2-7; 15 nucleotides line up with TRBD2. Germline CDR1 is SGHRS and CDR2 is YFSETQ. V shed 3 bases and J 0 bases; nucleotides not matched to a gene: 4. CDR3 length: 17 residues. The CDR3 loop reads CASSSGLAGGLSYEQYF. DNA for the CDR3: TGCGCCAGCAGCTCGGGACTAGCGGGAGGCCTCTCCTACGAGCAGTACTTC.

The chain joins TRBV29-1 to TRBJ1-1; 7 bases line up with TRBD1. This CDR3 region has 14 residues. Trimming at V came to 7 bases and at J to 0 bases, leaving 8 bases not matched to a gene. CDR1 and CDR2 from the germline V gene are SQVTM and ANQGSEA. This chain's CDR3 is CSARQGPMNTEAFF. CDR3 nucleotides: TGCAGCGCTAGACAGGGACCAATGAACACTGAAGCTTTCTTT.

This chain joins TRBV19 and TRBJ1-2; D may be TRBD1 (5 bases). The CDR3 consists of 12 residues. Germline CDR1 reads LNHDA; CDR2 reads SQIVND (reference sequence). Between the trimmed V and J ends, which lost 5 bases and 6 bases, there was a span of 10 bases. The CDR3: CASSYQGHGYTF. The CDR3 DNA reads TGTGCCAGTAGTTACCAGGGTCATGGCTACACCTTC.

CDR3 coding DNA: TGCGCCAGCAGTGAGTCGAGGGGACAGTTAAATGAAAAACTGTTTTTT. Translation: CASSESRGQLNEKLFF. The V gene is TRBV10-2, the J gene TRBJ1-4, with 7 bases lining up with TRBD1. CDR1 and CDR2 from the germline V gene are WSHSY and SAAADI. The CDR3 is 16 amino acids. V was clipped by 0 bases and J by 5 bases; unmatched bases: 6.

The chain uses TRBV5-1 and TRBJ1-1, with 7 bases fitting TRBD1. Trimming cost V 2 bases and J 1 base; bases outside gene matches: 11. Germline V gene data show CDR1 as SGHRS and CDR2 as YFSETQ. CDR3 size: 17 residues. The DNA for the CDR3 is TGCGCCAGCAGCTTTGGTGGACAGGTTGGGGGGAACACTGAAGCTTTCTTT. Translated, it gives CASSFGGQVGGNTEAFF.

The chain employs TRBV6-6 and TRBJ1-2; TRBD1 agrees at 10 bases. This CDR3 spans 15 amino acids. Per the germline V gene, CDR1 is MNHNY and CDR2 is SVGAGI (reference sequence). With V trimmed by 2 bases and J by 8 bases, 8 bases remained unmatched. The CDR3, as DNA: TGTGCCAGCAGTTACGGTCGGGACAGGGGTTACGGCTACACCTTC. Translating it yields CASSYGRDRGYGYTF.

The chain recombines TRBV5-1 with TRBJ2-7; no reliable D call. V was cut by 4 bases and J by 1 base, with 9 bases left in between. The germline V gene encodes CDR1 SGHRS and CDR2 YFSETQ. There are 13 residues in the CDR3. The CDR3 bases are TGCGCCAGCAGCAAGACTGAATCCTACGAGCAGTACTTC. Translated, it gives CASSKTESYEQYF. Based on the CDR3 plus reference TRBV5-1 and TRBJ2-7, the full variable domain is KAGVTQTPRYLIKTRGQQVTLSCSPISGHRSVSWYQQTPGQGLQFLFEYFSETQRNKGNFPGRFSGRQFSNSRSEMNVSTLELGDSALYLCASSKTESYEQYFGPGTRLTVT.